Given below is one T cell receptor (beta chain) in context. TCRdb re-clonotyped the PCR reads through MiXCR. The top ten clones hold around 8% of a sample with more than 13,000 clones, 20% to 25% of them seen once. No patient had received any treatment before thyroid surgery. This specimen belongs to a study of metastatic and nonmetastatic thyroid tumors. The sequence was collected from a female donor with papillary thyroid cancer or a benign thyroid nodule (not recorded which). Some clones in this sample may be carry-over from other donors' samples. Sequenced: blood.

The CDR3 sequence: CASSYSRGRGHGELFF. In DNA, the CDR3 is TGTGCCAGCAGTTACTCGAGAGGGAGGGGCCACGGGGAGCTGTTTTTT. The chain has TRBV6-2 or TRBV6-3 and TRBJ2-2; 7 nucleotides match TRBD2. J gave up 7 bases and V 0 bases, and 8 bases lay outside the gene matches. The CDR3 is 16 residues long. The germline V gene has CDR1 MNHEY and CDR2 SVGEGT.